One and the same sample provided the 18 T cell receptor beta chains below, sequenced in a study of blood T cell repertoires in COVID-19. TCRdb's table, derived via immunoSEQ multiplex PCR, lists solely in-frame clones and lacks some. Of roughly 73,000 clones listed, 70% to 90% are singletons. The sample consisted of peripheral blood. The source is a man aged 65 to 79 with active or convalescent COVID-19.

In DNA form, the CDR3 reads TGTGCCAGTAGTATCCCCCGGGGGGGACCGAGCTCCTACAATGAGCAGTTCTTC. It is translated as CASSIPRGGPSSYNEQFF. The chain carries TRBV19 and TRBJ2-1; 8 positions match TRBD2. The germline V gene has CDR1 LNHDA and CDR2 SQIVND (reference sequence). This CDR3 is built from 18 residues. V lost 3 bases, J lost 0 bases, and 10 bases stayed unmatched.

This chain links TRBV19 with TRBJ1-1, with D possibly being TRBD1 (5 bases). The CDR3 runs to 14 residues. The V end was cut by 4 bases, the J end by 4 bases, with 13 bases between. Germline loops: CDR1 LNHDA, CDR2 SQIVND (reference sequence). CDR3 nucleotides: TGTGCCAGTAGTACCCTACAGGAGGGCACTGAAGCTTTCTTT. As protein: CASSTLQEGTEAFF.

This clone was recorded only once. The rearrangement uses TRBV5-1 and TRBJ2-1; 12 nucleotides line up with TRBD2. Germline CDR1 SGHRS, CDR2 YFSETQ. CDR3 length equals 16 residues. V shed 4 bases and J 2 bases; nucleotides not matched to a gene: 4. CDR3 region: CASSLWTSGTYNEQFF. The DNA of the CDR3 is TGCGCCAGCAGCCTCTGGACTAGCGGGACCTACAATGAGCAGTTCTTC.

The rearrangement uses TRBV2 and TRBJ2-2; 8 bases align to TRBD2. The CDR3 length is 18 residues. V trimming: 2 bases; J trimming: 2 bases; junction bases outside the gene matches: 10. CDR1 SNHLY and CDR2 FYNNEI come from the germline V gene. The CDR3 is CASSESWLAGVNTGELFF. In DNA form, the CDR3 reads TGTGCCAGCAGTGAAAGTTGGCTAGCGGGCGTCAACACCGGGGAGCTGTTTTTT. The full variable domain, rest sourced from reference TRBV2 and TRBJ2-2, is EPEVTQTPSHQVTQMGQEVILRCVPISNHLYFYWYRQILGQKVEFLVSFYNNEISEKSEIFDDQFSVERPDGSNFTLKIRSTKLEDSAMYFCASSESWLAGVNTGELFFGEGSRLTVL.

The genes are TRBV7-8 and TRBJ2-7, with 7 bases fitting TRBD1. CDR1 SGHVS and CDR2 FQNEAQ come from the germline V gene. The CDR3 length is 14 residues. The J segment lost 3 bases and the V segment lost 6 bases, leaving 8 bases of the junction unmatched. The CDR3 DNA reads as TGTGCCAGCAGAACACAGGGGACGGACTACGAGCAGTACTTC. This sequence encodes CASRTQGTDYEQYF.

V gene TRBV5-1 combines with J gene TRBJ1-2, with 7 bases identical to TRBD1. Per the germline V gene, CDR1 is SGHRS and CDR2 is YFSETQ. The CDR3 totals 14 residues. With V trimmed by 7 bases and J by 6 bases, 12 bases remained unmatched. This CDR3 reads CASGFGTGTDGYTF. As DNA, the CDR3 is TGCGCCAGCGGATTTGGTACCGGGACAGATGGCTACACCTTC.

The V gene is TRBV6-1, the J gene TRBJ1-4; 10 bases align to TRBD1. Germline CDR1 is MNHNS and CDR2 is SASEGT. Trimming cost V 1 base and J 13 bases; bases outside gene matches: 9. The CDR3 totals 15 residues. The CDR3: CASSEGGTGDRGLFF. The CDR3 nucleotides are TGTGCCAGCAGTGAAGGGGGGACAGGGGACAGAGGACTGTTTTTT.

The gene calls are TRBV2 and TRBJ2-7; D unclear. V was shortened by 7 bases and J by 0 bases, with 10 bases between the two germline ends. Germline CDR1 reads SNHLY; CDR2 reads FYNNEI. There are 13 residues in the CDR3. CDR3 DNA: TGTGCCAGCACTAAAGAGATCTCCTACGAGCAGTACTTC. Its translation: CASTKEISYEQYF.

This clone was counted only a few times. This rearrangement joins TRBV6-5 to TRBJ2-1, with D hard to call. V was clipped by 5 bases and J by 8 bases, with 13 bases between them. CDR1 MNHEY and CDR2 SVGAGI come from the germline V gene. The CDR3 consists of 13 residues. CDR3 nucleotide sequence: TGTGCCAGCAGTCCCCGCCTGGGCGATGAGCAGTTCTTC. The encoded protein is CASSPRLGDEQFF.

This clone was observed a few times. V gene TRBV7-9 combines with J gene TRBJ1-5; 10 nucleotides agree with TRBD1. V gave up 2 bases and J gave up 11 bases; unmatched junction bases: 12. CDR1 is SEHNR, CDR2 FQNEAQ, per germline (reference sequence). The CDR3 spans 16 residues. This chain's CDR3 is CASSLTAGTGVGTQHF. The DNA for the CDR3 is TGTGCCAGCAGCTTAACCGCCGGGACAGGGGTAGGAACCCAGCATTTT.

The rearrangement links TRBV30 to TRBJ2-4, with D maybe TRBD2 (6 bases). The CDR3 loop spans 15 amino acids. The V end lost 3 bases, the J end lost 0 bases, and 12 bases lay between the germline ends. Looked up from germline, CDR1 is GTSNPN and CDR2 is SVGIG (reference sequence). CDR3 sequence (DNA): TGTGCCTGGAGGGAAGCGGGCATAGCCAAAAACATTCAGTACTTC. Translating gives CAWREAGIAKNIQYF.

This rearrangement joins TRBV5-8 to TRBJ1-6; the D gene is possibly TRBD1 (5 bases). Germline CDR1 and CDR2: SGHTS and YDEGEE. V was cut by 5 bases and J by 6 bases, with 9 bases left in between. The CDR3 has 13 residues. CDR3: CASRGLSNSPLHF. CDR3 bases: TGTGCCAGCAGGGGGCTCAGTAATTCACCCCTCCACTTT.

The chain joins TRBV7-7 to TRBJ2-1; D is perhaps TRBD2 (7 bases). This CDR3 contains 16 residues. Germline V gene data show CDR1 as SSHAT and CDR2 as FNYEAQ (reference sequence). V was pared by 1 base and J by 2 bases, with 12 bases between. The CDR3 spells CASSLGPRGPYNEQFF. The CDR3 coding sequence is TGTGCCAGCAGCTTAGGTCCGCGGGGGCCCTACAATGAGCAGTTCTTC.

Worth noting for this clone: At one of its ends the junction is not consistent with the germline gene, which may arise from a read error. The J gene is TRBJ1-1, the V gene TRBV6-5; TRBD1 might be the D (5 bases). Germline V CDR1 and CDR2: MNHEY, SVGAGI. This CDR3 is built from 14 residues. The CDR3 DNA reads as TGTGCCAGCAGTTACTCGGAATCGGACACGGAAGCTTTCTTT. Amino acids: CASSYSESDTEAFF.

The chain links TRBV3-1 (or the pseudogene TRBV3-2) to TRBJ1-3; no reliable D call. Trimming left V 1 base short and J 1 base short, with 11 bases between. Germline lookup yields CDR1 LGHDT and CDR2 YNNKEL (reference sequence). The CDR3 totals 16 residues. The CDR3 region has the DNA TGTGCCAGCAGCCAAGCCTACTCACGGTCTGGAAACACCATATATTTT. Amino acids: CASSQAYSRSGNTIYF.

This clone has just one count. The rearrangement uses TRBV18 and TRBJ1-2; possible D gene TRBD1, 5 bases. V lost 0 bases, J lost 5 bases, and 7 bases lay in between. The V gene's germline CDR1 is KGHSH and CDR2 LQKENI. The CDR3 runs to 13 residues. The CDR3 here is CASSPPAGYGYTF. The CDR3 DNA reads TGTGCCAGCTCACCACCGGCAGGGTATGGCTACACCTTC.

The V and J genes are TRBV3-1 (or the pseudogene TRBV3-2) and TRBJ2-1, with D hard to call. Trimming stripped 1 base from V and 2 bases from J, with 9 bases between. CDR1 is LGHDT and CDR2 is YNNKEL in the germline V gene (reference sequence). CDR3 size: 15 residues. This chain's CDR3 is CASSQAPLAYNEQFF. CDR3 DNA sequence: TGTGCCAGCAGCCAAGCGCCGCTAGCCTACAATGAGCAGTTCTTC.

V gene TRBV5-8 combines with J gene TRBJ2-7; 9 bases line up with TRBD1. Germline-derived CDR1 and CDR2 are SGHTS and YDEGEE. The length of the CDR3 is 16 residues. V lost 0 bases to trimming and J lost 6 bases; unmatched junction nucleotides: 10. This CDR3 reads CASSLAGQGLRGEQYF. CDR3 nucleotide sequence: TGTGCCAGCAGCTTGGCGGGACAGGGCCTAAGGGGCGAGCAGTACTTC.